This is a list of T cell receptor beta chains from one sample in a study of T cell repertoires in cytomegalovirus infection. TCRdb processed the reads anew with MiXCR; each CDR3 protein has one entry. The data show roughly 920,000 distinct CDR3 sequences, around 29% seen once. Their recognized antigens are unknown. This sample comprised cultured CD8+ T cells from PBMCs, obtained from culture after CMV antigen stimulation. The receptors shown here come from a human donor in good health (CMV status not recorded). Some clones in this sample may be carry-over from other donors' samples. Both conserved end residues are part of each CDR3. The D gene is left open where the match is weak. Part of the rows lack a size; the others show once, few, many or a class for expanded clones.

CDR3	DNA	size	V	J	D
CASSLIGGGAYNEQFF	TGTGCCAGCAGTTTAATTGGAGGGGGCGCCTACAATGAGCAGTTCTTC	NA	TRBV27	TRBJ2-1	NA
CASSLESTAQYF	TGTGCCAGCAGCTTAGAAAGTACGGCCCAGTACTTC	few	TRBV7-9	TRBJ2-5	NA
CASSSRLAESTGELFF	TGTGCCAGCAGCTCTCGACTAGCGGAGTCAACCGGGGAGCTGTTTTTT	few	TRBV7-6	TRBJ2-2	TRBD2
CASTPGAGNYGYTF	TGTGCCAGCACCCCGGGGGCGGGGAACTATGGCTACACCTTC	few	TRBV27	TRBJ1-2	NA
CASSLGGQGGSIQYF	TGTGCCAGCAGTTTAGGAGGACAGGGGGGTTCCATTCAGTACTTC	NA	TRBV27	TRBJ2-4	TRBD1
CASSLRRDHEQFF	TGTGCCAGCAGCTTGAGGAGGGACCATGAGCAGTTCTTC	many	TRBV7-2	TRBJ2-1	NA
CSARDSRDTLQETQYF	TGCAGTGCTAGAGATTCTCGGGACACCCTCCAAGAGACCCAGTACTTC	NA	TRBV20-1	TRBJ2-5	NA
CVSSLAGGGTDTQYF	TGTGTCAGCAGCTTAGCGGGGGGTGGTACAGATACGCAGTATTTT	NA	TRBV7-2	TRBJ2-3	TRBD2
CASSLVDRGMDYGYTF	TGTGCCAGCAGTTTAGTTGACAGGGGCATGGACTATGGCTACACCTTC	many	TRBV12-3/TRBV12-4	TRBJ1-2	TRBD1
CATVTTGVGNQPQHF	TGTGCCACCGTCACAACAGGGGTCGGGAATCAGCCCCAGCATTTT	NA	TRBV24-1	TRBJ1-5	TRBD1
CASSQRKAAKNIQYF	TGTGCCAGCAGTCAAAGGAAGGCAGCCAAAAACATTCAGTACTTC	NA	TRBV27	TRBJ2-4	NA
CASSEEAGGPREQFF	TGTGCCAGCAGTGAAGAAGCGGGGGGGCCTAGAGAGCAGTTCTTC	NA	TRBV6-1	TRBJ2-1	TRBD2
CSARDNYGYTF	TGCAGCGCGAGGGATAACTATGGCTACACCTTC	NA	TRBV29-1	TRBJ1-2	NA
CASTLQGLYGYTF	TGTGCCAGTACCCTACAGGGGCTCTATGGCTACACCTTC	few	TRBV19	TRBJ1-2	TRBD1
CASSPAVTGCTEAFF	TGTGCCAGCAGCCCGGCGGTTACAGGTTGCACTGAAGCTTTCTTT	NA	TRBV6-5	TRBJ1-1	NA
CASSPPVTGPGINEQYF	TGTGCCAGCTCACCACCGGTTACCGGGCCAGGGATAAACGAGCAGTACTTC	few	TRBV18	TRBJ2-7	NA
CASSLEGKTNYGYTF	TGTGCCAGCAGCTTAGAGGGCAAGACTAACTATGGCTACACCTTC	few	TRBV7-2	TRBJ1-2	NA
CASSGSVSANTQYF	TGTGCCAGCAGCGGAAGCGTGTCCGCAAATACGCAGTATTTT	NA	TRBV9	TRBJ2-3	NA
CASSYEEGKDYGYTF	TGTGCCAGCAGTTATGAAGAGGGGAAGGACTATGGCTACACCTTC	NA	TRBV6-2/TRBV6-3	TRBJ1-2	NA
CASSSPGFHQPQHF	TGTGCCAGCAGCTCACCAGGGTTCCATCAGCCCCAGCATTTT	NA	TRBV28	TRBJ1-5	NA
CASSLRTSGGAPNNEQFF	TGTGCCAGCAGTTTGAGGACTAGCGGGGGGGCCCCGAACAATGAGCAGTTCTTC	NA	TRBV12-3/TRBV12-4	TRBJ2-1	TRBD2
CATSEGSYNEQFF	TGTGCCACCAGTGAGGGGTCCTACAATGAGCAGTTCTTC	few	TRBV24-1	TRBJ2-1	NA
CATQGIGGGNQPQHF	TGTGCCACACAGGGAATAGGGGGCGGCAATCAGCCCCAGCATTTT	few	TRBV7-9	TRBJ1-5	TRBD1
CASSQTVSTEAFF	TGTGCCAGCAGCCAGACAGTTAGCACTGAAGCTTTCTTT	NA	TRBV7-9	TRBJ1-1	NA
CASSFPRRETQYF	TGTGCCAGCAGCTTTCCTAGGCGAGAGACCCAGTACTTC	many	TRBV7-2	TRBJ2-5	NA
CASSSGRLYGYTF	TGTGCCAGCAGTTCGGGACGGCTTTATGGCTACACCTTC	many	TRBV27	TRBJ1-2	NA
CASSHAGADYNSPLHF	TGTGCCAGCAGCCACGCGGGGGCGGATTATAATTCACCCCTCCACTTT	NA	TRBV7-9	TRBJ1-6	NA
CASSLAYGGSYEQYF	TGTGCCAGCAGTTTAGCATACGGGGGTTCCTACGAGCAGTACTTC	NA	TRBV12-3/TRBV12-4	TRBJ2-7	NA
CASSLSAGWNEQYF	TGTGCCAGCAGTTTGTCGGCAGGGTGGAACGAGCAGTACTTC	NA	TRBV27	TRBJ2-7	NA
CARGGSEETQYF	TGTGCTAGAGGGGGCAGTGAAGAGACCCAGTACTTC	NA	TRBV12-5	TRBJ2-5	TRBD1
CASSLGKTGELFF	TGTGCCAGCAGCTTAGGAAAGACCGGGGAGCTGTTTTTT	few	TRBV7-9	TRBJ2-2	NA
CASSQLGSYYNEQFF	TGTGCCAGCAGCCAGCTCGGCAGCTACTACAATGAGCAGTTCTTC	NA	TRBV14	TRBJ2-1	NA
CASSDRDRVLNEQFF	TGTGCCAGCAGCGACAGGGACAGGGTGTTGAATGAGCAGTTCTTC	few	TRBV7-9	TRBJ2-1	TRBD1